Listed here are 12 T cell receptor beta chains from one sample, sequenced in a study of T cells in Graves' hyperthyroidism and ophthalmopathy. The CDR3 regions of TCR beta were amplified from RNA transcripts. Initially, a first-round RT-PCR of the TCR CDR3 employed the HTBI primer set. TCRdb redid the calling of the multiplex PCR reads with MiXCR, one entry per CDR3 protein. The sample has roughly 250,000 distinct CDR3 sequences; about 20% are singletons. The specimen sequenced was blood. These receptors all come from a man aged 30-40 years with Graves' ophthalmopathy.

This clonotype was counted at least ten times. V and J are TRBV30 and TRBJ2-2, with 7 bases lining up with TRBD2. The CDR3 loop spans 14 amino acids. Germline values: CDR1 GTSNPN, CDR2 SVGIG (reference sequence). Trimming at V came to 1 base and at J to 4 bases, leaving 3 bases not matched to a gene. CDR3 coding DNA: TGTGCCTGGAGTGGGCGGGGGATCACCGGGGAGCTGTTTTTT. Translated: CAWSGRGITGELFF.

This clonotype was counted at least ten times. The J gene is TRBJ1-2, the V gene TRBV2; 7 bases agree with TRBD1. CDR1 is SNHLY and CDR2 is FYNNEI in the germline V gene. J was trimmed by 6 bases and V by 4 bases; bases with no gene match: 5. This CDR3 region has 13 residues. CDR3 coding DNA: TGTGCCAGCAGTGGGTTCACAGGGGATGGCTACACCTTC. This translates into CASSGFTGDGYTF. Variable domain in full (rest from reference TRBV2 and TRBJ1-2): EPEVTQTPSHQVTQMGQEVILRCVPISNHLYFYWYRQILGQKVEFLVSFYNNEISEKSEIFDDQFSVERPDGSNFTLKIRSTKLEDSAMYFCASSGFTGDGYTFGSGTRLTVV.

This clonotype was seen only once. The rearrangement uses TRBV20-1 and TRBJ2-2, with 7 bases aligning to TRBD1. In germline, CDR1 is DFQATT, CDR2 SNEGSKA (reference sequence). CDR3 length: 14 residues. Trimming took 5 bases from V and 3 from J; bases not matched to a gene: 6. The CDR3 spells CSAPGTDYTGELFF. CDR3 DNA sequence: TGCAGTGCTCCCGGGACAGATTACACCGGGGAGCTGTTTTTT.

V gene TRBV27 combines with J gene TRBJ2-5, with 8 bases fitting TRBD1. The CDR3 is 16 amino acids. Germline assignment: CDR1 MNHEY and CDR2 SMNVEV (reference sequence). V lost 4 bases to trimming and J lost 7 bases; unmatched junction nucleotides: 14. The CDR3 here is CASSSASGGAGWTQYF. The CDR3 DNA sequence: TGTGCCAGCAGTTCAGCCTCAGGGGGCGCGGGATGGACCCAGTACTTC.

In this sample, this clonotype turned up many times. This sequence joins TRBV12-3 or TRBV12-4 and TRBJ1-1, with D hard to call. This CDR3 region has 13 residues. V was shortened by 6 bases and J by 1 base, with 9 bases between the two germline ends. The CDR3 nucleotides read TGTGCCAGCAGCGAGCAGGAGAACACTGAAGCTTTCTTT. Protein sequence: CASSEQENTEAFF.

This clonotype has only a few counts. An end of the junction differs from the germline gene, which may be a read error. V gene TRBV3-1 combines with J gene TRBJ2-7, with D perhaps matching TRBD2 (6 bases). CDR1 is LGHDT and CDR2 is YNNKEL in the germline V gene (reference sequence). The CDR3 consists of 15 residues. The CDR3 is CASGQRLRTNYEQYF. The CDR3 bases are TGTGCCAGCGGCCAACGGCTTCGGACTAACTACGAGCAGTACTTC.

Points on this clonotype: A single base separates this from a much larger clone, so it may be a read error. This rearrangement joins TRBV11-3 to TRBJ2-7, with 9 bases identical to TRBD1. The CDR3 has 17 residues. V shed 5 bases and J 5 bases; nucleotides not matched to a gene: 16. The germline V gene has CDR1 SGHNT and CDR2 YENEEA. CDR3 in amino acids: CASSTRLTGTGYHEQYF. In DNA form, the CDR3 reads TGTGCCAGCAGCACACGGCTCACCGGGACAGGGTACCACGAGCAGTACTTC.

V and J are TRBV9 and TRBJ2-3; no definite D call. V shed 0 bases and J shed 0 bases, with 11 bases lying between them. CDR1 is SGDLS, CDR2 YYNGEE, per germline. The CDR3 totals 16 residues. This chain's CDR3 is CASSVDLAASTDTQYF. In DNA, the CDR3 is TGTGCCAGCAGCGTAGATCTGGCAGCTAGCACAGATACGCAGTATTTT. Variable domain in full (rest from reference TRBV9 and TRBJ2-3): DSGVTQTPKHLITATGQRVTLRCSPRSGDLSVYWYQQSLDQGLQFLIQYYNGEERAKGNILERFSAQQFPDLHSELNLSSLELGDSALYFCASSVDLAASTDTQYFGPGTRLTVL.

There are many counts of this clonotype. The gene calls are TRBV20-1 and TRBJ1-2; 7 bases fit TRBD1. Losses at the gene ends were 6 bases for V and 3 bases for J; bases not matched to a gene: 4. The CDR3 has 12 amino acids. The germline V gene encodes CDR1 DFQATT and CDR2 SNEGSKA (reference sequence). CDR3 region: CSAGGSDYGYTF. CDR3 nucleotides: TGCAGTGCAGGGGGCAGTGACTATGGCTACACCTTC.

This clonotype was counted ten times or more. V is TRBV3-1 and J is TRBJ1-2; D might be TRBD1 (5 bases). This CDR3 contains 15 residues. Trimming stripped 0 bases from V and 8 bases from J, with 16 bases between. Looked up from germline, CDR1 is LGHDT and CDR2 is YNNKEL (reference sequence). Here the CDR3 DNA reads TGTGCCAGCAGCCAAGAAACGTCAGGGAAACGCGGCTACACCTTC. This translates into CASSQETSGKRGYTF.

Comment on this clonotype: It may be a read error: a sequence one base away is much more abundant. This CDR3 is missing its conserved last phenylalanine or tryptophan, likely due to a read error. This chain links TRBV5-1 with TRBJ2-1; 13 bases fit TRBD2. From germline, CDR1 is SGHRS and CDR2 YFSETQ. The CDR3 spans 18 residues. The CDR3 is CASSLLLAGGLGWKEQFS. DNA for the CDR3: TGTGCCAGCAGCTTATTACTAGCGGGAGGGCTGGGGTGGAAGGAGCAGTTCTCC.

CDR3 bases: TGTGCCAGCAGCCAAGCGGAGGCCTACGAGCAGTACTTC. As protein: CASSQAEAYEQYF. The chain recombines TRBV14 with TRBJ2-7; tentative D call: TRBD2 (5 bases). The CDR3 consists of 13 residues. Germline V lookup: CDR1 SGHDN, CDR2 FVKESK. Trimming shortened V by 1 base and J by 2 bases, and 6 bases separated the two germline ends.